The entry below describes one T cell receptor (beta chain). The data originate from a study of blood T cell repertoires in COVID-19. CDR1 and CDR2 from the germline V gene are MNHEY and SMNVEV (reference sequence). Trimming left V 6 bases short and J 5 bases short, with 20 bases between. The CDR3 contains 16 residues. TCRdb keeps only in-frame clones here, not all; method: immunoSEQ multiplex PCR. The sample yields around 150,000 clones, 80% to 90% seen once. This sequence was found in a woman aged 55-75 years with active COVID-19. V and J are TRBV27 and TRBJ2-1; possibly TRBD2 for D (5 bases). Sequencing input: peripheral blood. CDR3 residues: CASSPGGSQVHNEQFF. The CDR3 bases are TGTGCCAGCAGCCCCGGCGGGTCCCAGGTCCACAATGAGCAGTTCTTC.